This TCR beta chain was observed in a study of T cells in Graves' hyperthyroidism and ophthalmopathy. Overall study context: Pretreatment peripheral blood was obtained at initial diagnosis.

The CDR3 runs 15 residues. Between the trimmed V and J ends, which lost 10 bases and 7 bases, there was a span of 23 bases. Germline-derived CDR1 and CDR2 are ENHRY and SYGVKD. RNA transcripts served as the template for amplifying TCR beta CDR3 regions. Initially, a first-round RT-PCR of the TCR CDR3 employed the HTBI primer set. Using its own MiXCR run on the multiplex PCR reads, TCRdb lists one record per CDR3 protein. Found here are approximately 600,000 distinct CDR3 sequences, approximately 15% of them singletons; the top ten hold roughly 5.5%. Many counts were recorded for this clonotype. Exclusions: uncontrolled infection, other autoimmune disease, pregnancy, lactation. The blood sample was taken at first hyperthyroidism diagnosis, before any ophthalmopathy symptoms.

The chain is built from TRBV10-3 and TRBJ1-3; maybe TRBD1 (6 bases). The TCR originated in a woman in her twenties or thirties with Graves' hyperthyroidism that later progressed to Graves' ophthalmopathy. The specimen sequenced was blood. The CDR3 DNA reads as TGTGCCACCACTGGGGACACTTACCGTGGTAACACCATATATTTT. Protein: CATTGDTYRGNTIYF.